The T cell receptor (beta chain) described here comes from a study of molecular identifiers for immune sequencing clone quantification. Study results and limitations: The sizes of highly expanded clones could be underestimated when identical TCR molecules share a barcode.

Previously described methods with listed TCR primers produced the bulk TCR libraries. Each CDR3 protein gets one entry after TCRdb re-called the PCR reads with MiXCR. The data show roughly 65,000 distinct CDR3 sequences, less than 20% seen once. Naive CD8 libraries were made from about 20,000 to 1,000,000 sorted cells, and they used 10%, 30% or 50% RNA. This clonotype has a count of ten or more. Its target is unknown. In germline, CDR1 is SEHNR, CDR2 FQNEAQ (reference sequence). The length of the CDR3 is 16 residues. Trimming shortened V by 4 bases and J by 2 bases, and 15 bases separated the two germline ends.

This clonotype originated in a human donor in good health. Some libraries in this study had Jurkat cell RNA spiked in. Input material: naive CD8+ T cells from blood, with Jurkat cell RNA spiked in. Subset: FACS-sorted CD8+CD4-CCR7+CD45RA+ naive T cells. V is TRBV7-9 and J is TRBJ1-5, with D perhaps TRBD1 (6 bases). This CDR3 is CASSSVGGARNQPQHF. In nucleotides, the CDR3 is TGTGCCAGCAGCTCCGTCGGGGGCGCGCGCAATCAGCCCCAGCATTTT. Combining the CDR3 with reference TRBV7-9 and TRBJ1-5 gives the whole variable domain DTGVSQNPRHKITKRGQNVTFRCDPISEHNRLYWYRQTLGQGPEFLTYFQNEAQLEKSRLLSDRFSAERPKGSFSTLEIQRTEQGDSAMYLCASSSVGGARNQPQHFGDGTRLSIL.